This T cell receptor beta chain is from a study of PD-1 blockade in mismatch repair-deficient tumors (dated by TCRdb to about 2017). Looking at the study overall: The trial enrolled 86 consecutive patients with roughly twelve mismatch repair-deficient cancer types between late 2013 and 2016, all previously treated and progressing. Tumor-associated T cell clones were tracked in the peripheral blood of patients responding to PD-1 blockade by deep sequencing of TCR CDR3 regions.

Remarks on this clone: Its antigen has not been determined. No much larger clone is present one base from it, and per-base qualities are unavailable.

Clipping removes 3 bases from V and 1 base from J, with 5 as the unmatched junction base count. The CDR3, from cysteine to phenylalanine, totals 15 residues. CDR3 DNA is the only sequence kept; it has 45 bases, read in frame from the first base. The germline V gene encodes CDR1 LGHNA and CDR2 YNFKEQ. Library prep was done by the immunoSEQ multiplex PCR assay. TCRdb mirrors the immuneACCESS table, restricted to in-frame sequences. Some clones are absent from its copies; in checked studies, under half trace to an unresolved V gene, and the reason for the others is unknown. This sample has about 68,000 clones in its table, and approximately 78% of those were observed once. Together, the top ten hold 4.5% to 7% of the sample. For each enrolled patient, mismatch repair deficiency was established using either polymerase chain reaction or immunohistochemistry. TCR sequencing was performed for a few patients who responded to pembrolizumab therapy. Pembrolizumab PD-1 blockade was prospectively tested in advanced mismatch repair-deficient cancers, regardless of tissue of origin, in the phase II trial. Peripheral blood T cell samples were serially collected before and at multiple times after PD-1 blockade was started. Blood sampling time points were reported as weeks after the first dose of pembrolizumab.

What the research found in general, with its limitations: Clones residing in the tumor, which were often undetectable in blood before treatment, expanded quickly after pembrolizumab and then contracted, generally before radiologic responses.

The V gene is TRBV4-2 and the J gene is TRBJ1-1, with 7 bases matching TRBD1. The TCR was taken from an adult with mismatch repair-deficient cancer. The material sequenced was peripheral blood, taken 2 weeks after starting pembrolizumab. The CDR3 amino acid sequence is: CASSQEGQWNTEAFF. The nucleotides read TGTGCCAGCAGCCAGGAGGGACAGTGGAACACTGAAGCTTTCTTT.